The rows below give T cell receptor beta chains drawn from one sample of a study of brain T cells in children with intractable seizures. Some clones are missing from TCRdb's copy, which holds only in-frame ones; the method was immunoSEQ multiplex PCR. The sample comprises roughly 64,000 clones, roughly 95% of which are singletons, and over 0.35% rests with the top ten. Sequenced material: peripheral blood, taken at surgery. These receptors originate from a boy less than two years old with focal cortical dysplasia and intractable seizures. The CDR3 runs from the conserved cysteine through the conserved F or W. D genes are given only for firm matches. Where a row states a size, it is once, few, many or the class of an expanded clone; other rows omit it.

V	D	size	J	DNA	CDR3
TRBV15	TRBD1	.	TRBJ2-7	TGTGCCACCAGCAGCGGGACAGGCCCATACGAGCAGTACTTC	CATSSGTGPYEQYF
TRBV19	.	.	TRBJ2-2	TGTGCCAGTAGTATCCAGGGTGCGAACACCGGGGAGCTGTTTTTT	CASSIQGANTGELFF
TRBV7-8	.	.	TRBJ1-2	TGTGCCAGCAGCAAGGGACTTAATAACTATGGCTACACCTTC	CASSKGLNNYGYTF
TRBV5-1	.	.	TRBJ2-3	TGCGCCAGCAGCTTGGCCTGGCAGCATTTTCTCACAGATACGCAGTATTTT	CASSLAWQHFLTDTQYF
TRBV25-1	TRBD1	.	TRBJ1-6	TGTGCCAGCAGTGAATCTATATATGGGTGGACAGGCGAGTCACCCCTCCACTTT	CASSESIYGWTGESPLHF
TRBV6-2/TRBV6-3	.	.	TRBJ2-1	TGTGCCAGCAGTTACGTAGGGACTGGGGCGTTCGAGCAGTTCTTC	CASSYVGTGAFEQFF
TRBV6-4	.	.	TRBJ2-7	TGTGCCAGCAGTGAAGCCAAAGCCTACGAGCAGTACTTC	CASSEAKAYEQYF
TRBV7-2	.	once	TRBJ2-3	TGTGCCAGCAGCTTGGGGACACCATACACAGATACGCAGTATTTT	CASSLGTPYTDTQYF
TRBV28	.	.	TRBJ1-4	TGTGCCAGCAGGGGACCAACTAATGAAAAACTGTTTTTT	CASRGPTNEKLFF
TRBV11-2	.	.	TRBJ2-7	TGTGCCAGCAGCTTAGTCGCAGGTGCCTCCTACGAGCAGTACTTC	CASSLVAGASYEQYF
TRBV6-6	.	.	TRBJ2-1	TGTGCCAGCAGTCACCGGAACTCCTACAATGAGCAGTTCTTC	CASSHRNSYNEQFF
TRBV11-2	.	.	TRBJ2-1	TGTGCCAGCAGTCAAAAAACGGGTTCAGCCTACAATGAGCAGTTCTTC	CASSQKTGSAYNEQFF
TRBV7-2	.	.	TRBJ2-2	TGTGCCAGCAGCTTAGAGCAGGGGAGAAACACCGGGGAGCTGTTTTTT	CASSLEQGRNTGELFF
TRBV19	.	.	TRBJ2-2	TGTGCCAGTAGTACGACGGGGGCCCCCGGCCGGGAGCTGTTTTTT	CASSTTGAPGRELFF
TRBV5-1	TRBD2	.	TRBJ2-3	TGCGCCAGCAGCTTAGGACTAGCGGGGTTCCCTAGCACAGATACGCAGTATTTT	CASSLGLAGFPSTDTQYF
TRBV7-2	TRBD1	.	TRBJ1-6	TGTGCCAGCAGCTTACCGGACAGGGGTTATAATTCACCCCTCCACTTT	CASSLPDRGYNSPLHF
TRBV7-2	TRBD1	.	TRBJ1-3	TGTGCCAGCAGTTTCCGGGACAGGTCCCTCTCTGGAAACACCATATATTTT	CASSFRDRSLSGNTIYF
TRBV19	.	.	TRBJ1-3	TGTGCCAGTAGTAATGGGGGGCACTCCTCTGGAAACACCATATATTTT	CASSNGGHSSGNTIYF
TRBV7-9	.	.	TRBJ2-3	TGTGCCAGCAGCTTAGGAGAGGGGCAGGGCCCAGATACGCAGTATTTT	CASSLGEGQGPDTQYF
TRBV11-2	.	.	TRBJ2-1	TGTGCCAGCAGCTTAGCTGGCCCAGGCTCCTACAATGAGCAGTTCTTC	CASSLAGPGSYNEQFF
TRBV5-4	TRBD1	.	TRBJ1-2	TGTGCCAGCAGCTCCACGACAGGGCCCGTCTATGGCTACACCTTC	CASSSTTGPVYGYTF
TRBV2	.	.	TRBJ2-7	TGTGCCAGCAGTGAATGGTACGAGCAGTACTTC	CASSEWYEQYF
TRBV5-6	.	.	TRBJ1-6	TGTGCCAGCAGCTTGTCAGGGAGCTCCTATAATTCACCCCTCCACTTT	CASSLSGSSYNSPLHF
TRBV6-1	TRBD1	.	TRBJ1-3	TGTGCCAGCAGTGAAGCGCACAGGGGGCTTTTCATATATTTT	CASSEAHRGLFIYF
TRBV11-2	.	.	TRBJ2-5	TGTGCCAGCAGCTTAGTCACGGGGCAAGAGACCCAGTACTTC	CASSLVTGQETQYF
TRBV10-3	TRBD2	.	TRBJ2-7	TGTGCCATCAGTGGACTAGCGGCGGACGAGCAGTACTTC	CAISGLAADEQYF
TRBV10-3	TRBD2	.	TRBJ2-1	TGTGCCATCAGTGAGTCAAGAGGCATTAGCGGGGCCTCCTACAATGAGCAGTTCTTC	CAISESRGISGASYNEQFF
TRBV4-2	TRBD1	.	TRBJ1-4	TGTGCCAGCAGCCAAGATGGGACAGGGTTTGAAAAACTGTTTTTT	CASSQDGTGFEKLFF
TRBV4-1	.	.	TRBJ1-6	TGCGCCAGCAGCCATGGACCCTTACCCCTCCACTTT	CASSHGPLPLHF
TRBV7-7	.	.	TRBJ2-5	TGTGCCAGCAGCTTAGTAGGCTACCAACAAGAGACCCAGTACTTC	CASSLVGYQQETQYF
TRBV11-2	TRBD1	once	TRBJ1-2	TGTGCCAGCAGCCGCCGGACAGGGGCAAACTATGGCTACACCTTC	CASSRRTGANYGYTF
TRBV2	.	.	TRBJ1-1	TGTGCCAGCAGTGAGGTGGGCACTGAAGCTTTCTTT	CASSEVGTEAFF
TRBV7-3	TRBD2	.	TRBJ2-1	TGTGCCAGCAGCTTAGGGCAAGCGGGAGGGGGGAATGAGCAGTTCTTC	CASSLGQAGGGNEQFF
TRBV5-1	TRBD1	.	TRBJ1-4	TGCGCCAGCAGCTTCGGACAGGCAACTAATGAAAAACTGTTTTTT	CASSFGQATNEKLFF
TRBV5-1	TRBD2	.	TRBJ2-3	TGCGCCAGCAGCGAACTAGCGGGGGGACCCACAGATACGCAGTATTTT	CASSELAGGPTDTQYF
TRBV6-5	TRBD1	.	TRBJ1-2	TGTGCCAGCAGGGCCGGGACAGGGGGTTATGGCTACACCTTC	CASRAGTGGYGYTF
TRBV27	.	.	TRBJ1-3	TGTGCCAGCAGTGCACTAGTCGGGGCTGGAAACACCATATATTTT	CASSALVGAGNTIYF
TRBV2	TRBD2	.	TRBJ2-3	TGTGCCAGCAGTGAAGCGCTTCTAGCGGGAGGGCTCCCGCAGTATTTT	CASSEALLAGGLPQYF
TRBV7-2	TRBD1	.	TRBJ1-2	TGTGCCAGCAGCATAGGGACAGGGGAAGGGAAATATGGCTACACCTTC	CASSIGTGEGKYGYTF
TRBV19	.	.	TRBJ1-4	TGTGCCAGACGAGCGGACTTGAATGAAAAACTGTTTTTT	CARRADLNEKLFF